The rows below give T cell receptor beta chains drawn from one sample of a study of blood T cell repertoires in COVID-19. The protocol was immunoSEQ multiplex PCR, while the TCRdb copy is restricted to in-frame clones and leaves out a portion. The table records roughly 150,000 clones, around 82% of them present only once. Input material: peripheral blood. The receptors stem from a woman between 45 and 65 years old with acute or convalescent COVID-19. CDR3s include the opening cysteine and the closing phenylalanine or tryptophan. A D gene is named only where the DNA matches it firmly. Clone size, where shown, is once, few, many, or a class for clones that have expanded.

>TRBJ2-1|.|TRBD2|TRBV7-9
CASSERLAGDHEQFF
TGTGCCAGCAGCGAACGACTAGCGGGGGACCATGAGCAGTTCTTC
>TRBJ2-7|.|TRBD2|TRBV24-1
CATSERGSTYEQYF
TGTGCCACCAGTGAGCGGGGGTCAACCTACGAGCAGTACTTC
>TRBJ2-7|.|.|TRBV10-3
CAISDWDNYEQYF
TGTGCCATCAGTGATTGGGACAACTACGAGCAGTACTTC
>TRBJ2-6|.|.|TRBV4-3
CASSQAHSTGANVLTF
TGCGCCAGCAGCCAGGCTCACAGCACTGGGGCCAACGTCCTGACTTTC
>TRBJ2-1|.|TRBD2|TRBV7-2
CASSPSGGYVNEQFF
TGTGCCAGCAGTCCTAGCGGGGGATATGTCAATGAGCAGTTCTTC
>TRBJ2-1|few|TRBD2|TRBV15
CATSTGRGNEQFF
TGTGCCACCAGCACTGGGAGGGGAAATGAGCAGTTCTTC
>TRBJ2-5|.|TRBD1|TRBV7-2
CASSFRGGGETQYF
TGTGCCAGCAGCTTCCGAGGGGGCGGAGAGACCCAGTACTTC
>TRBJ1-2|.|TRBD1|TRBV11-2
CASSLGGQGENYGYTF
TGTGCCAGCAGCTTAGGGGGCCAGGGGGAAAACTATGGCTACACCTTC
>TRBJ2-2|.|.|TRBV19
CASKPHRDTGELFF
TGTGCCAGTAAGCCCCACCGGGACACCGGGGAGCTGTTTTTT
>TRBJ1-6|.|.|TRBV2
CASSEGGQGAVHF
TGTGCCAGCAGTGAAGGAGGTCAGGGTGCAGTCCACTTT
>TRBJ1-2|.|TRBD1|TRBV3-1/TRBV3-2
CASSQFSRGRGYTF
TGTGCCAGCAGCCAATTTAGCAGGGGGAGAGGCTACACCTTC
>TRBJ2-2|.|.|TRBV3-1/TRBV3-2
CASSPLAPGELFF
TGTGCCAGCAGCCCTTTAGCCCCCGGGGAGCTGTTTTTT
>TRBJ2-7|.|.|TRBV27
CASRHVDLREQYF
TGTGCCAGCCGACACGTCGATTTGCGCGAGCAGTACTTC
>TRBJ1-2|few|.|TRBV6-2/TRBV6-3
CASSPDLGAGYTF
TGTGCCAGCAGCCCAGACCTGGGAGCTGGCTACACCTTC
>TRBJ1-2|.|.|TRBV5-6
CASSFQYQDSQHHYGYTF
TGTGCCAGCAGCTTTCAGTACCAGGACAGCCAACATCACTATGGCTACACCTTC
>TRBJ2-6|.|TRBD1|TRBV3-1/TRBV3-2
CASSPIQGSGANVLTF
TGTGCCAGCAGCCCCATACAGGGGTCCGGGGCCAACGTCCTGACTTTC
>TRBJ1-4|.|TRBD1|TRBV9
CASSLFSGGTNEKLFF
TGTGCCAGCAGCCTTTTTTCAGGGGGAACTAATGAAAAACTGTTTTTT
>TRBJ2-5|.|.|TRBV7-2
CASSLVGGAQYF
TGTGCCAGCAGCTTAGTTGGAGGGGCCCAGTACTTC
>TRBJ2-1|.|.|TRBV2
CAIPSRGSSYNEQFF
TGTGCCATCCCCTCGCGGGGAAGCTCCTACAATGAGCAGTTCTTC
>TRBJ1-1|.|.|TRBV6-5
CASVGGWTEAFF
TGTGCCAGCGTGGGGGGATGGACTGAAGCTTTCTTT
>TRBJ2-1|.|TRBD2|TRBV7-9
CANNLAGPNEQFF
TGTGCCAACAACCTAGCGGGGCCGAATGAGCAGTTCTTC
>TRBJ2-2|.|.|TRBV19
CASSRQGLNTGELFF
TGTGCCAGTAGCCGGCAGGGGCTGAACACCGGGGAGCTGTTTTTT
>TRBJ2-6|.|.|TRBV6-4
CASSDGQTGANVLTF
TGTGCCAGCAGTGACGGACAGACTGGGGCCAACGTCCTGACTTTC
>TRBJ1-5|few|TRBD1|TRBV19
CASSTPGQGVGSNQPQHF
TGTGCCAGCAGTACTCCGGGACAGGGCGTTGGTAGCAATCAGCCCCAGCATTTT
>TRBJ1-2|.|.|TRBV6-4
CASSDHTGSGGYTF
TGTGCCAGCAGTGACCATACCGGGTCCGGCGGCTACACCTTC
>TRBJ2-3|.|TRBD2|TRBV2
CASNQLAGSTDTQYF
TGTGCCAGCAACCAACTAGCGGGCTCCACAGATACGCAGTATTTT
>TRBJ1-2|.|TRBD1|TRBV2
CASSKEDRENYGYTF
TGTGCCAGCAGCAAAGAGGACAGGGAGAACTATGGCTACACCTTC
>TRBJ1-5|.|.|TRBV10-1
CASSGGEGVGQPQHF
TGCGCCAGCAGTGGTGGGGAGGGTGTGGGTCAGCCCCAGCATTTT
>TRBJ2-7|once|TRBD2|TRBV7-9
CASSLLGLAGGLEQYF
TGTGCCAGCAGCCTTTTAGGACTAGCGGGGGGCCTCGAGCAGTACTTC
>TRBJ2-5|.|.|TRBV5-4
CASSLVLEETQYF
TGTGCCAGCAGCTTGGTTTTAGAAGAGACCCAGTACTTC
>TRBJ1-2|.|.|TRBV5-1
CASTLGGDGYTF
TGCGCCAGCACCCTTGGAGGTGATGGCTACACCTTC
>TRBJ2-2|.|TRBD1|TRBV7-2
CASSLGRQGTSTGELFF
TGTGCCAGCAGCTTAGGGCGACAGGGAACTTCCACCGGGGAGCTGTTTTTT
>TRBJ1-5|.|.|TRBV19
CASSHQNQPQHF
TGTGCCAGTAGTCACCAGAATCAGCCCCAGCATTTT
>TRBJ1-6|.|.|TRBV7-2
CASSLFSAPLHF
TGTGCCAGCAGCTTATTCTCCGCACCCCTCCACTTT
>TRBJ1-2|.|.|TRBV28
CASSRTVNYGYTF
TGTGCCAGCAGCCGTACAGTCAACTATGGCTACACCTTC
>TRBJ1-5|.|.|TRBV2
CASQYTEKQPQHF
TGTGCCAGCCAATATACTGAGAAGCAGCCCCAGCATTTT
>TRBJ1-1|.|TRBD1|TRBV5-1
CASSLGGQVPEAFF
TGCGCCAGCAGCTTGGGCGGACAGGTACCTGAAGCTTTCTTT
>TRBJ1-1|.|.|TRBV27
CASSLSEETLEAFF
TGTGCCAGCAGTTTATCCGAAGAGACACTCGAAGCTTTCTTT
>TRBJ1-5|once|.|TRBV19
CASSSKTGQPQHF
TGTGCCAGTAGTTCAAAAACCGGGCAGCCCCAGCATTTT
>TRBJ2-1|.|.|TRBV29-1
CSVPTVQGVYNEQFF
TGCAGCGTCCCGACTGTCCAAGGGGTCTACAATGAGCAGTTCTTC
>TRBJ1-5|.|TRBD1|TRBV18
CASSPRQGDQPQHF
TGTGCCAGCTCACCACGACAGGGGGACCAGCCCCAGCATTTT